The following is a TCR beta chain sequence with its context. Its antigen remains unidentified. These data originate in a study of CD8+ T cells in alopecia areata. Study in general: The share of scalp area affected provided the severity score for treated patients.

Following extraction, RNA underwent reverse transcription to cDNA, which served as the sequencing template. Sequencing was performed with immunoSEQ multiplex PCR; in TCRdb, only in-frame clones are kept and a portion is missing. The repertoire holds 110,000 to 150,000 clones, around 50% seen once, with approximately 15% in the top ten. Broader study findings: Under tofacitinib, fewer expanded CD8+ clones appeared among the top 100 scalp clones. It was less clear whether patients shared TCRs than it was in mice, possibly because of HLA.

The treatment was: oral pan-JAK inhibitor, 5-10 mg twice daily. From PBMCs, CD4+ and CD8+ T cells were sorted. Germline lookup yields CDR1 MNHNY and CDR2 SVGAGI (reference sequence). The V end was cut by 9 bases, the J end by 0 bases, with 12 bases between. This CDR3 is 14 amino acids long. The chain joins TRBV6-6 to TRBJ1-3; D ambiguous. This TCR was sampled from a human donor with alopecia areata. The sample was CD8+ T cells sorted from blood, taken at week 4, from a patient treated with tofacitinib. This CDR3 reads CASDIGGSGNTIYF. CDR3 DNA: TGTGCCAGTGACATCGGAGGCTCTGGAAACACCATATATTTT.